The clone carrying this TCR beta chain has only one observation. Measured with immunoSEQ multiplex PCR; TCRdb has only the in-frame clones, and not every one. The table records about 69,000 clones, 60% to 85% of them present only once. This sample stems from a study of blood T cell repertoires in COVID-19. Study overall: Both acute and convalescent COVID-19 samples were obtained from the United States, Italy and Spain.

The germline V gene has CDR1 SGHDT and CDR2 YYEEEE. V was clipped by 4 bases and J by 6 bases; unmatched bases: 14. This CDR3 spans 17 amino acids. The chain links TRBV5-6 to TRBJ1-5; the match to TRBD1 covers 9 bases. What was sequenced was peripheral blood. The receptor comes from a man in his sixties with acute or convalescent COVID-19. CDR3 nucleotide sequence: TGTGCCAGCAGCAATAACGCCCTAAACAGGGGGCGTCAGCCCCAGCATTTT. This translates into CASSNNALNRGRQPQHF.